The clone carrying this T cell receptor (beta chain) has more than one count but fewer than ten. As yet, its antigen is unknown. TCRdb processed the reads anew with MiXCR; each CDR3 protein has one entry. Found here are roughly 920,000 distinct CDR3 sequences, less than 35% of them singletons; the top ten hold around an eighth. The sample originates from a study of T cell repertoires in cytomegalovirus infection. This CDR3 is built from 14 residues. Germline-derived CDR1 and CDR2 are MGHRA and YSYEKL. Between the trimmed V and J ends, which lost 0 bases and 2 bases, there was a span of 5 bases. J is TRBJ1-5 and V is TRBV4-1; D is ambiguous. This material consisted of cultured CD8+ T cells from PBMCs, taken from culture after CMV antigen stimulation. The receptor was derived from a human donor in good health (CMV status not recorded). Some clones in this sample may be carry-over from other donors' samples. Written as DNA, the CDR3 is TGCGCCAGCAGCCAAGAGTGGGGCAATCAGCCCCAGCATTTT. Residues: CASSQEWGNQPQHF.